This T cell receptor beta chain was found in a study of immune evolution from preneoplasia to lung adenocarcinoma. Study-level points and caveats: Top clone frequencies peaked in normal lung, apparently declining through invasive adenocarcinoma. Compared with EGFR-mutant or double wild-type lesions, KRAS-mutant nodules were more clonal. Later-stage lesions appeared to have more T cells, more diversity, less clonality.

Patient tissue came from resections in Japan or China, 2014–2017. Germline V gene data show CDR1 as SGHVS and CDR2 as FQNEAQ. The CDR3 has 18 amino acids. The junction had 12 bases not matched to a gene; V was cut back by 5 bases and J by 2 bases. This table comes from immunoSEQ multiplex PCR, and its TCRdb copy is limited to in-frame clones, with some not included. The sample holds 7,500 to 10,000 clones; about 80% are singletons and the top ten take around 4.9%. Note on this clone: The antigen is undetermined.

Sequencing was carried out using FFPE minimally invasive lung adenocarcinoma tissue. This receptor was identified in a person aged 65 to 85 with lung adenocarcinoma. Some clones in this sample may be carry-over from other donors' samples. The chain uses TRBV7-8 and TRBJ2-7, with TRBD2 matching 13 bases. CDR3 DNA sequence: TGTGCCAGCAGCCCGAGGACTAGCGGGGGTCTTTCAACCTACGAGCAGTACTTC. This sequence encodes CASSPRTSGGLSTYEQYF.